What follows are 14 T cell receptor beta chains derived from one specimen sequenced in a study of lymphopenia after photon versus proton radiotherapy (dated by TCRdb to about 2019). Library creation used the immunoSEQ multiplex PCR assay. TCRdb re-hosts the immuneACCESS table, in-frame sequences only. Its copies lack some clones; in the studies checked, an unresolved V gene accounts for under half of them, and the cause for the rest is not known. This sample is represented by over 20,000 clones; roughly four fifths of them were singletons. The ten largest clonotypes hold under 4.5% of the sample. This specimen was peripheral blood, taken from a patient treated with photon-based radiotherapy. These receptors were collected from a woman aged 50 to 65 with pancreatic cancer.

The rearrangement uses TRBV10-1 and TRBJ2-4; D is perhaps TRBD2 (5 bases). V shed 3 bases and J shed 0 bases, with 6 bases lying between them. Germline CDR1 and CDR2: WNHNN and SYGVQD (reference sequence). This CDR3 has 14 residues. CDR3 DNA: TGCGCCAGCAGTGACGGAGGAGCCAAAAACATTCAGTACTTC. Translation: CASSDGGAKNIQYF.

This chain uses TRBV10-1 with TRBJ2-7; 8 bases are a match to TRBD1. Germline V gene lookup returns CDR1 WNHNN and CDR2 SYGVQD (reference sequence). V lost 0 bases and J lost 3; bases outside the gene matches: 7. There are 16 residues in the CDR3. Written as DNA, the CDR3 is TGCGCCAGCAGTGAGTCGGGGACAGGCGCCTTCTACGAGCAGTACTTC. Protein product: CASSESGTGAFYEQYF.

The CDR3 region has the DNA TGTGCCAGCAGCGTAGTTGCGTCGGGCACCGGGGAGCTGTTTTTT. Its translation: CASSVVASGTGELFF. The chain combines TRBV9 with TRBJ2-2; D uncertain. V dropped 0 bases and J dropped 4 bases, with 10 bases sitting between them. Germline V gene sequence: CDR1 SGDLS, CDR2 YYNGEE. There are 15 residues in the CDR3.

V usage is TRBV6-6 and J usage is TRBJ2-3, with TRBD2 identical over 8 bases. This CDR3 comprises 16 residues. Unmatched junction bases numbered 10, after V lost 0 bases and J lost 8 bases. Germline lookup yields CDR1 MNHNY and CDR2 SVGAGI (reference sequence). This chain's CDR3 is CASSYSPGGRAGTQYF. In DNA form, the CDR3 reads TGTGCCAGCAGTTACTCTCCGGGGGGGCGTGCGGGTACGCAGTATTTT.

This rearrangement joins TRBV7-2 to TRBJ1-2, with 9 bases aligning to TRBD1. The V gene's germline CDR1 is SGHTA and CDR2 FQGNSA. V dropped 6 bases and J dropped 7; count of bases not matched to a gene: 6. CDR3 length equals 13 residues. The CDR3, as DNA: TGTGCCAGCAGAGCGGACAGGGGCTCTGGCTACACCTTC. This translates into CASRADRGSGYTF.

The sample holds one count of this clone. The CDR3 nucleotides are TGTGCCAGCATGACTTCTTGGAACACAGATACGCAGTATTTT. The encoded protein is CASMTSWNTDTQYF. The V gene is TRBV6-1, the J gene TRBJ2-3; D unresolved. This CDR3 is built from 14 residues. CDR1 and CDR2 from the germline V gene are MNHNS and SASEGT. V was trimmed by 7 bases and J by 2 bases, leaving 13 bases between them.

V usage is TRBV18 and J usage is TRBJ2-2, with TRBD1 matching over 7 bases. Unmatched junction bases numbered 7, after V lost 5 bases and J lost 4 bases. Germline assignment: CDR1 KGHSH and CDR2 LQKENI. There are 15 residues in the CDR3. Here the CDR3 reads CASSTNRGVTGELFF. As DNA, the CDR3 is TGTGCCAGCTCAACCAACAGGGGTGTCACCGGGGAGCTGTTTTTT.

The J gene is TRBJ2-3, the V gene TRBV4-3; the D call may be TRBD1 or TRBD2 (5 bases each). This CDR3 is 17 amino acids long. Germline V gene data show CDR1 as LGHNA and CDR2 as YSLEER. The ends were cut back, 0 bases at V and 5 bases at J, with 18 bases in the middle. CDR3 loop: CASSQDLGLRAGDTQYF. The DNA for the CDR3 is TGCGCCAGCAGCCAAGATCTAGGACTCAGGGCGGGAGATACGCAGTATTTT.

This chain connects TRBV7-2 to TRBJ2-1; TRBD2 matches at 12 bases. CDR1 is SGHTA and CDR2 is FQGNSA in the germline V gene. CDR3 length: 16 amino acids. With 1 base clipped from V and 7 bases from J, the junction kept 5 bases outside the gene matches. In DNA, the CDR3 is TGTGCCAGCAGCTTAGGACTAGCGGGAGCTTGGAATGAGCAGTTCTTC. Translated, it gives CASSLGLAGAWNEQFF.

The chain recombines TRBV5-4 with TRBJ2-5; D perhaps matches TRBD1 (6 bases). The CDR3 covers 15 residues. The germline V and J ends were trimmed by 3 bases and 3 bases, with 15 bases remaining between them. CDR1 and CDR2 from the germline V gene are SGHNT and YYREEE (reference sequence). CDR3 protein: CASSSPGTPKETQYF. The CDR3 DNA reads TGTGCCAGCAGCTCCCCCGGGACACCAAAAGAGACCCAGTACTTC.

The genes are TRBV27 and TRBJ2-5, with D tentatively TRBD1 (6 bases). Germline-derived CDR1 and CDR2 are MNHEY and SMNVEV (reference sequence). V gave up 5 bases and J gave up 7 bases, with 20 bases separating them. The CDR3 loop spans 15 amino acids. The CDR3 spells CASSASGTPRGTQYF. DNA for the CDR3: TGTGCCAGCAGTGCCTCCGGGACACCTAGGGGGACCCAGTACTTC.

The genes are TRBV28 and TRBJ1-2, with D maybe TRBD1 (5 bases). This CDR3 is built from 14 residues. Trimming removed 8 bases at V and 8 bases at J, with 21 bases between. The germline V gene has CDR1 MDHEN and CDR2 SYDVKM. The CDR3 is CASSPQGSAPGYTF. In DNA, the CDR3 is TGTGCCAGCTCCCCTCAGGGCAGCGCCCCGGGCTACACCTTC.

J is TRBJ1-5 and V is TRBV7-6; unclear D gene. Germline V lookup: CDR1 SGHVS, CDR2 FNYEAQ. The V and J ends lost 0 bases and 1 base respectively, with 1 base between them. This CDR3 region has 13 residues. The CDR3 here is CASSLASNQPQHF. As DNA, the CDR3 is TGTGCCAGCAGCTTAGCCAGCAATCAGCCCCAGCATTTT.

The V gene is TRBV15, the J gene TRBJ2-6; D is undetermined. There are 15 residues in the CDR3. CDR1 LNHNV and CDR2 YYDKDF come from the germline V gene (reference sequence). Trimming removed 0 bases from V and 0 bases from J, with 3 bases in between. As DNA, the CDR3 is TGTGCCACCAGCAGAGAGGGCTCTGGGGCCAACGTCCTGACTTTC. It is translated as CATSREGSGANVLTF.